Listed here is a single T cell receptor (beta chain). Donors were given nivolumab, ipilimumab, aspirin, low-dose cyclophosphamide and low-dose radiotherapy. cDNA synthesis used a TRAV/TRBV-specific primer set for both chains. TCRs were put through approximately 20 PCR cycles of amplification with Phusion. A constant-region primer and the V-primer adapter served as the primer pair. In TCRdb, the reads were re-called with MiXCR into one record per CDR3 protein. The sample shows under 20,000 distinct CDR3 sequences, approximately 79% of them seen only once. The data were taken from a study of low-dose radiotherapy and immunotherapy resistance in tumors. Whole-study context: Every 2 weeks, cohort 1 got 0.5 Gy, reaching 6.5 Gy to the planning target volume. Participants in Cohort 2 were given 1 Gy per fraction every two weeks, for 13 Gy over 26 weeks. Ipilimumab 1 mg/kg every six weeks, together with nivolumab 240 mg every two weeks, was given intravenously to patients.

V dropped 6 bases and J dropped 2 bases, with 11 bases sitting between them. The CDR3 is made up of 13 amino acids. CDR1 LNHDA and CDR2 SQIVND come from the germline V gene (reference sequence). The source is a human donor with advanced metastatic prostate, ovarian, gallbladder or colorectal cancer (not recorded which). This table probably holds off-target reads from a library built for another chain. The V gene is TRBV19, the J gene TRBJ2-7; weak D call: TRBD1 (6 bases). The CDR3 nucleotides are TGTGCCAGTAGCAATACAGGGACCTACGAGCAGTACTTC. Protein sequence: CASSNTGTYEQYF.